This T cell receptor (beta chain) derives from a study of siplizumab effects on memory and regulatory T cells. Sequencing was performed with immunoSEQ multiplex PCR; in TCRdb, only in-frame clones are kept and a portion is missing. The table has roughly 68,000 clones, roughly 80% seen once. A remark on this clone: Its antigen is undetermined.

Study-level findings and limits: Memory cells that were CD4+ and unstimulated gave rise to alloreactive sequences, which siplizumab significantly reduced. Unstimulated subsets captured only a minor fraction of alloreactive clones.

The TCR was taken from a human donor in good health. Sequencing was performed on memory CD4+ T cells sorted from blood.

CDR3 coding DNA: TGTGCCAGCAATCCTGAACAGGGGGCCGGCAATGAGCAGTTCTTC. This sequence encodes CASNPEQGAGNEQFF. The V call is TRBV2, the J call TRBJ2-1, with TRBD1 identical over 9 bases. The germline V gene encodes CDR1 SNHLY and CDR2 FYNNEI. The CDR3 loop spans 15 amino acids. The junction had 10 bases not matched to a gene; V was cut back by 7 bases and J by 6 bases.